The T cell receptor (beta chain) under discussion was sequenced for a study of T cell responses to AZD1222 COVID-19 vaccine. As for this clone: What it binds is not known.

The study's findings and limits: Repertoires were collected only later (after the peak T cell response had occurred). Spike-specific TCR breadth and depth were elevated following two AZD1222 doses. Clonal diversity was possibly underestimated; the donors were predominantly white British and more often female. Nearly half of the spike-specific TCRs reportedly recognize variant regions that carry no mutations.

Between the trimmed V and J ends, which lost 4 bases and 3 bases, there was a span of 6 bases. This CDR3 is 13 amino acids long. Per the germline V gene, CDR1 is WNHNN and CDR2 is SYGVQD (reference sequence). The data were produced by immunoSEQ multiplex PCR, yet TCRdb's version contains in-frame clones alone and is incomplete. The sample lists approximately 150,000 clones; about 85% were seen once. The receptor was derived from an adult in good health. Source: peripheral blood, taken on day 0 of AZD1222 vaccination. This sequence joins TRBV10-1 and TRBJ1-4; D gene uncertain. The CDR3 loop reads CASSGAANEKLFF. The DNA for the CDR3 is TGCGCCAGCAGTGGGGCAGCTAATGAAAAACTGTTTTTT.